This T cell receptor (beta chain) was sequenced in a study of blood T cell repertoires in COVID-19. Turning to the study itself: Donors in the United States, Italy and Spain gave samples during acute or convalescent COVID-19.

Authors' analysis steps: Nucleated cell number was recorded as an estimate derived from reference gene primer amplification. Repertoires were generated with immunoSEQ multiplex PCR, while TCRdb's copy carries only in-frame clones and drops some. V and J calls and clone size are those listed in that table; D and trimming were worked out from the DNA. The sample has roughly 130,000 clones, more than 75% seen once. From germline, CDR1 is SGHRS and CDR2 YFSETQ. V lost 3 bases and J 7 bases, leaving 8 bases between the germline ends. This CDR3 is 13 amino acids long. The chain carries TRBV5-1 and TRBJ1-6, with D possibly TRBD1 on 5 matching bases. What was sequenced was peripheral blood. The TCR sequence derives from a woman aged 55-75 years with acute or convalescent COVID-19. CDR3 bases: TGCGCCAGCAGCTCGGGGGGAAATTCACCCCTCCACTTT. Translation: CASSSGGNSPLHF.